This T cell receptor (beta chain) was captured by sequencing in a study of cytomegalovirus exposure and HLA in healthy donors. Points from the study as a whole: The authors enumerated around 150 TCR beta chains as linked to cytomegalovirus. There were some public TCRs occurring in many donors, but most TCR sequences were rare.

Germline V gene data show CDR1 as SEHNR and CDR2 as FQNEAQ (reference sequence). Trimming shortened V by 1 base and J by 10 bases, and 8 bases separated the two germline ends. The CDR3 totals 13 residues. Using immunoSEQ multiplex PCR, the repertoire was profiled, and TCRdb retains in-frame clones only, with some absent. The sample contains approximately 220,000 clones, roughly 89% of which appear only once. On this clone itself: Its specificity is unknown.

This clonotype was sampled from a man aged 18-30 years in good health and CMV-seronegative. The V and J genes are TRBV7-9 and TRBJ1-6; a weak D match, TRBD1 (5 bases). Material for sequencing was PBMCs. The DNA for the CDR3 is TGTGCCAGCAGCTTAGGGGGGGACTCACCCCTCCACTTT. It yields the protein CASSLGGDSPLHF.